Listed below are T cell receptor beta chains from one sample, sequenced in a study of blood T cell repertoires in COVID-19. This table comes from immunoSEQ multiplex PCR, and its TCRdb copy is limited to in-frame clones, with some not included. The data contain under 85,000 clones, approximately 83% of them singletons. Sequences were obtained from peripheral blood. The origin of the receptors is a man in his forties or fifties with COVID-19, enrolled during active disease. The CDR3 runs from the conserved cysteine through the conserved F or W. A D gene is named only where the DNA matches it firmly. Clone size is shown for a subset of rows, as once, few, many or a class of expanded clone.

>TRBJ1-5|TRBV6-2/TRBV6-3|.|TRBD1
CASSAYPQGGNQPQHF
TGTGCCAGCAGTGCCTACCCTCAGGGGGGAAATCAGCCCCAGCATTTT
>TRBJ1-2|TRBV19|.|.
CATAKTPDNTYNYGYTF
TGTGCCACCGCAAAAACACCGGACAACACCTATAACTATGGCTACACCTTC
>TRBJ2-1|TRBV7-6|.|TRBD2
CASSFQRENEQFF
TGTGCCAGCAGCTTCCAGCGGGAGAATGAGCAGTTCTTC
>TRBJ2-1|TRBV2|.|TRBD2
CATRGGLAGGEQFF
TGTGCCACCCGAGGGGGACTAGCGGGGGGTGAGCAGTTCTTC
>TRBJ2-3|TRBV11-3|.|.
CASSLKVTGTGGDTQYF
TGTGCCAGCAGCTTAAAGGTGACCGGGACTGGGGGAGATACGCAGTATTTT
>TRBJ1-1|TRBV3-1/TRBV3-2|.|.
CASSQGTGGLDTEAFF
TGTGCCAGCAGCCAAGGGACGGGAGGACTGGACACTGAAGCTTTCTTT
>TRBJ2-1|TRBV9|.|.
CASSDRINNEQFF
TGTGCCAGCAGCGACAGGATTAACAATGAGCAGTTCTTC
>TRBJ2-3|TRBV7-9|.|TRBD2
CASSLATSGGARDTQYF
TGTGCCAGCAGCTTAGCGACTAGCGGGGGGGCCAGGGATACGCAGTATTTT
>TRBJ1-1|TRBV2|.|.
CASSPPGRGSTEAFF
TGTGCCAGCAGTCCCCCCGGAAGGGGAAGCACTGAAGCTTTCTTT
>TRBJ1-2|TRBV29-1|.|.
CSVQQVLTSYGYTF
TGCAGCGTTCAACAGGTCCTTACCTCCTATGGCTACACCTTC
>TRBJ1-2|TRBV5-1|.|.
CASSLGLVARGYTF
TGCGCCAGCAGCTTGGGACTGGTGGCCCGCGGCTACACCTTC
>TRBJ1-6|TRBV6-6|.|TRBD1
CASRDRENSPLHF
TGTGCCAGCAGAGACAGGGAAAATTCACCCCTCCACTTT
>TRBJ1-2|TRBV30|.|TRBD1
CAWRGDRATNYGYTF
TGTGCCTGGAGAGGGGACAGGGCAACTAACTATGGCTACACCTTC
>TRBJ2-2|TRBV5-1|.|TRBD2
CASSLRTSATGELFF
TGCGCCAGCAGCCTCCGTACTAGCGCCACCGGGGAGCTGTTTTTT
>TRBJ1-1|TRBV6-2/TRBV6-3|.|.
CASSYPTVDTEAFF
TGTGCCAGCAGTTACCCTACGGTTGATACTGAAGCTTTCTTT
>TRBJ2-2|TRBV10-1|.|TRBD1
CAVRDSNTGELFF
TGCGCCGTCCGGGACAGTAACACCGGGGAGCTGTTTTTT
>TRBJ2-3|TRBV3-1/TRBV3-2|.|.
CASKNSDTQYF
TGTGCCAGCAAGAACAGTGATACGCAGTATTTT
>TRBJ2-5|TRBV30|.|TRBD1
CACSGTGGVETQYF
TGTGCCTGTTCCGGGACAGGGGGCGTTGAGACCCAGTACTTC
>TRBJ2-5|TRBV5-1|.|.
CASSLVPGRETQYF
TGCGCCAGCAGCTTGGTCCCGGGGAGGGAGACCCAGTACTTC
>TRBJ2-1|TRBV11-2|.|TRBD2
CASSSTSGGAVEQFF
TGTGCCAGCAGCTCCACTAGCGGGGGGGCCGTTGAGCAGTTCTTC
>TRBJ2-1|TRBV10-2|.|TRBD2
CASKLAGPSYNEQFF
TGCGCCAGCAAACTAGCGGGACCTTCCTACAATGAGCAGTTCTTC
>TRBJ2-1|TRBV6-5|.|TRBD2
CASMRAGGAQFF
TGTGCCAGCATGAGGGCGGGGGGGGCCCAGTTCTTC
>TRBJ1-1|TRBV6-5|.|.
CASSGQGNTEAFF
TGTGCCAGCTCCGGGCAGGGGAACACTGAAGCTTTCTTT
>TRBJ1-2|TRBV18|few|TRBD1
CASSHGQGSSGYTF
TGTGCCAGCTCACACGGACAGGGTTCTAGTGGCTACACCTTC
>TRBJ2-7|TRBV6-5|.|TRBD1
CASSYSTGGPYEQYF
TGTGCCAGCAGTTACTCGACAGGGGGGCCATACGAGCAGTACTTC
>TRBJ1-2|TRBV6-5|once|.
CASSYSREGANYGYTF
TGTGCCAGCAGTTACTCGAGGGAGGGAGCTAACTATGGCTACACCTTC
>TRBJ2-7|TRBV11-1|once|.
CASSPPGHSYEQYF
TGTGCCAGCAGCCCCCCGGGTCACTCCTACGAGCAGTACTTC
>TRBJ1-1|TRBV18|.|.
CASSPGQLNTEAFF
TGTGCCAGCTCACCGGGACAACTCAACACTGAAGCTTTCTTT
>TRBJ1-2|TRBV30|few|.
CAWSVRGAHNYGYTF
TGTGCCTGGAGTGTACGGGGGGCCCATAACTATGGCTACACCTTC
>TRBJ1-3|TRBV4-1|few|.
CASSQDDGFSGNTIYF
TGCGCCAGCAGCCAAGATGACGGGTTCTCTGGAAACACCATATATTTT
>TRBJ2-1|TRBV2|.|TRBD1
CASSESAGGTYNEQFF
TGTGCCAGCAGTGAATCGGCAGGGGGCACGTACAATGAGCAGTTCTTC
>TRBJ1-6|TRBV11-2|.|.
CASSSLRVTNSPLHF
TGTGCCAGCAGCTCCCTGAGGGTTACTAATTCACCCCTCCACTTT
>TRBJ1-1|TRBV3-1/TRBV3-2|.|.
CASSQVALSFMNTEAFF
TGTGCCAGCAGCCAAGTTGCACTCTCGTTCATGAACACTGAAGCTTTCTTT
>TRBJ1-1|TRBV18|.|.
CASSPLERTEAFF
TGTGCCAGCTCACCACTCGAGCGAACTGAAGCTTTCTTT
>TRBJ1-5|TRBV7-9|.|.
CASSLGQANQPQHF
TGTGCCAGCAGCTTAGGACAGGCCAATCAGCCCCAGCATTTT
>TRBJ2-5|TRBV6-5|.|TRBD2
CASSRTSGQETQYF
TGTGCCAGCAGCAGGACTAGCGGACAAGAGACCCAGTACTTC
>TRBJ1-5|TRBV19|few|TRBD1
CASSDRGQRNQPQHF
TGTGCCAGTAGTGACCGGGGACAGCGCAATCAGCCCCAGCATTTT
>TRBJ1-4|TRBV30|few|.
CAWSASWGGNEKLFF
TGTGCCTGGAGTGCCTCTTGGGGAGGTAATGAAAAACTGTTTTTT
>TRBJ2-5|TRBV19|.|TRBD1
CASRQLTGAQGETQYF
TGTGCCAGTAGGCAGCTGACAGGGGCCCAGGGAGAGACCCAGTACTTC
>TRBJ1-1|TRBV28|.|.
CASSLGAFVQAFF
TGTGCCAGCAGTTTGGGAGCTTTTGTGCAGGCTTTCTTT
>TRBJ1-5|TRBV28|.|TRBD1
CASSLPVGQGAQPQHF
TGTGCCAGCAGTTTACCAGTTGGACAGGGGGCCCAGCCCCAGCATTTT
>TRBJ1-2|TRBV5-1|.|.
CASSLVQDYGYTF
TGCGCCAGCAGCTTGGTCCAGGACTATGGCTACACCTTC
>TRBJ2-1|TRBV18|.|.
CASSPGSGTYNEQFF
TGTGCCAGCTCACCAGGCTCGGGGACCTACAATGAGCAGTTCTTC
>TRBJ1-6|TRBV5-1|.|.
CASSVNTESPLHF
TGCGCCAGCAGCGTAAATACCGAGTCACCCCTCCACTTT
>TRBJ2-6|TRBV5-1|.|TRBD2
CASSPSGGRSGANVLTF
TGCGCCAGCAGCCCCTCGGGGGGGCGGTCTGGGGCCAACGTCCTGACTTTC
>TRBJ1-5|TRBV2|.|.
CASSPRTDYQPQHF
TGTGCCAGCAGCCCCAGGACAGACTATCAGCCCCAGCATTTT